This entry lists 24 T cell receptor beta chains sequenced from one sample in a study of cytotoxic CD8 clonotypes in ibrutinib-treated CLL. Some clones are missing from TCRdb's copy, which holds only in-frame ones; the method was immunoSEQ multiplex PCR. The sample holds 30,000 to 40,000 clones, about 50% seen once. This specimen consisted of PBMCs, obtained before ibrutinib treatment. The source is a human donor with chronic lymphocytic leukemia.

The rearrangement joins TRBV5-1 to TRBJ2-3; D gene ambiguous. V lost 0 bases, J lost 2 bases, and 13 bases lay in between. Germline V CDR1 and CDR2: SGHRS, YFSETQ. This CDR3 contains 16 residues. The CDR3, as DNA: TGCGCCAGCAGCTTGGAGGTCGGGTCCAACACAGATACGCAGTATTTT. It encodes CASSLEVGSNTDTQYF.

The chain carries TRBV6-4 and TRBJ1-2; 12 bases are shared with TRBD1. CDR1 and CDR2 (germline): MRHNA, SNTAGT. Unmatched junction bases numbered 7, after V lost 6 bases and J lost 8 bases. The CDR3 totals 14 residues. The CDR3 DNA reads as TGTGCCAGCAGCCGGGGACAGGGGGCGAAGGGCTACACCTTC. Protein sequence: CASSRGQGAKGYTF.

V is TRBV7-2 and J is TRBJ1-5; 7 positions match TRBD1. V dropped 1 base and J dropped 9; count of bases not matched to a gene: 9. CDR1 SGHTA and CDR2 FQGNSA come from the germline V gene. The CDR3 length is 15 residues. The CDR3 protein is CASSLGVGGDRPQHF. In DNA form, the CDR3 reads TGTGCCAGCAGCTTAGGGGTGGGAGGGGACAGGCCCCAGCATTTT.

V and J are TRBV19 and TRBJ1-3; D is ambiguous. The V and J ends lost 9 bases and 0 bases respectively, with 15 bases between them. Looked up from germline, CDR1 is LNHDA and CDR2 is SQIVND (reference sequence). There are 15 residues in the CDR3. The CDR3 DNA is TGTGCCAGCAGAGTCAAAGGCTACTCTGGAAACACCATATATTTT. Encoded protein: CASRVKGYSGNTIYF.

In this sample, this clone turned up a few times. The chain uses TRBV18 and TRBJ2-5, with D possibly TRBD2 on 7 matching bases. The germline CDR1 and CDR2 sequences are KGHSH and LQKENI. V gave up 3 bases and J gave up 4 bases, with 9 bases separating them. CDR3 length: 13 residues. The CDR3 nucleotides are TGTGCCAGCTCACCCGCGGGGGCAGAGACCCAGTACTTC. This translates into CASSPAGAETQYF.

The sample holds a few counts of this clone. This sequence joins TRBV29-1 and TRBJ2-3; 9 bases agree with TRBD1. Germline V CDR1 and CDR2: SQVTM, ANQGSEA. The CDR3 is 16 amino acids. Trimming cost V 1 base and J 5 bases; bases outside gene matches: 10. The CDR3 region has the DNA TGCAGCGTTGAAGGTTTCGGGACAGGGCTTAGAGATACGCAGTATTTT. It is translated as CSVEGFGTGLRDTQYF.

This rearrangement joins TRBV5-6 to TRBJ1-6; TRBD1 aligns across 9 bases. Trimming at V came to 4 bases and at J to 9 bases, leaving 5 bases not matched to a gene. The CDR3 contains 14 residues. Germline loops: CDR1 SGHDT, CDR2 YYEEEE. The DNA for the CDR3 is TGTGCCAGCAGCCCCGGGACAGGGCCTTCACCCCTCCACTTT. This sequence encodes CASSPGTGPSPLHF. Together with reference TRBV5-6 and TRBJ1-6, the CDR3 gives the full variable domain: DAGVTQSPTHLIKTRGQQVTLRCSPKSGHDTVSWYQQALGQGPQFIFQYYEEEERQRGNFPDRFSGHQFPNYSSELNVNALLLGDSALYLCASSPGTGPSPLHFGNGTRLTVT.

CDR3 protein: CASSSGTAEQYF. The CDR3, as DNA: TGTGCCAGCAGTTCGGGGACAGCCGAGCAGTACTTC. The chain is built from TRBV27 and TRBJ2-7, with 7 bases aligning to TRBD1. Germline values: CDR1 MNHEY, CDR2 SMNVEV (reference sequence). J lost 6 bases, V lost 4 bases, and 3 bases had no gene match. The CDR3 spans 12 residues.

V is TRBV6-1 and J is TRBJ1-1; D not resolved. The V gene's germline CDR1 is MNHNS and CDR2 SASEGT. Trimming took 1 base from V and 3 from J, leaving 9 bases between them. CDR3 length: 14 residues. CDR3 protein: CASSEGPGDTEAFF. The CDR3 nucleotides are TGTGCCAGCAGTGAAGGGCCCGGCGACACTGAAGCTTTCTTT.

This clone has a handful of counts. This sequence joins TRBV5-1 and TRBJ2-3; D remains ambiguous. CDR3 length: 13 amino acids. Trimming took off 0 bases at V and 6 bases at J, with 8 bases between the two ends. In germline, CDR1 is SGHRS, CDR2 YFSETQ. Here the CDR3 reads CASSLVGADTQYF. The DNA for the CDR3 is TGCGCCAGCAGCTTGGTCGGTGCGGATACGCAGTATTTT.

This clone was found a few times. This chain connects TRBV5-4 to TRBJ1-5; weak D call: TRBD1 (6 bases). The CDR3 has 14 residues. Germline V CDR1 and CDR2: SGHNT, YYREEE (reference sequence). V was clipped by 4 bases and J by 4 bases, with 12 bases between them. The CDR3 protein is CASSRQDRNQPQHF. The DNA of the CDR3 is TGTGCCAGCAGCCGACAGGATCGTAATCAGCCCCAGCATTTT. Full variable domain (outside the CDR3, taken from reference TRBV5-4 and TRBJ1-5): ETGVTQSPTHLIKTRGQQVTLRCSSQSGHNTVSWYQQALGQGPQFIFQYYREEENGRGNFPPRFSGLQFPNYSSELNVNALELDDSALYLCASSRQDRNQPQHFGDGTRLSIL.

V is TRBV5-6 and J is TRBJ1-6, with 10 bases fitting TRBD1. CDR1 is SGHDT, CDR2 YYEEEE, per germline. J was trimmed by 10 bases and V by 4 bases; bases with no gene match: 8. This CDR3 comprises 15 residues. As DNA, the CDR3 is TGTGCCAGCAGCCAGGAGGGGACAGGGGTGTCACCCCTCCACTTT. As protein: CASSQEGTGVSPLHF. The variable domain in full, with the rest retrieved from reference TRBV5-6 and TRBJ1-6, is DAGVTQSPTHLIKTRGQQVTLRCSPKSGHDTVSWYQQALGQGPQFIFQYYEEEERQRGNFPDRFSGHQFPNYSSELNVNALLLGDSALYLCASSQEGTGVSPLHFGNGTRLTVT.

This clone has only a few counts. V and J are TRBV19 and TRBJ1-1; possible D gene TRBD1, 5 bases. The CDR3 totals 13 residues. Trimming shortened V by 7 bases and J by 2 bases, and 11 bases separated the two germline ends. Looked up from germline, CDR1 is LNHDA and CDR2 is SQIVND (reference sequence). CDR3: CASTTTVNTEAFF. CDR3 DNA sequence: TGTGCCAGTACCACGACAGTTAACACTGAAGCTTTCTTT.

The chain employs TRBV6-5 and TRBJ1-4, with 7 bases lining up with TRBD1. The junction had 7 bases not matched to a gene; V was cut back by 4 bases and J by 8 bases. Germline V CDR1 and CDR2: MNHEY, SVGAGI. The CDR3 covers 14 residues. CDR3 in amino acids: CASSSVQGGEKLFF. As DNA, the CDR3 is TGTGCCAGCAGTTCCGTGCAGGGGGGCGAAAAACTGTTTTTT.

This chain uses TRBV18 with TRBJ1-1; TRBD1 agrees at 11 bases. The CDR3 has 16 amino acids. The ends lost 5 bases at V and 0 bases at J; junction bases unmatched: 5. Germline V gene data show CDR1 as KGHSH and CDR2 as LQKENI. As DNA, the CDR3 is TGTGCCAGCTCATCGGGACAGGGGGGGGTGAACACTGAAGCTTTCTTT. Amino acid sequence: CASSSGQGGVNTEAFF.

This clone was observed a handful of times. V and J are TRBV7-9 and TRBJ2-7; either TRBD1 or TRBD2 may fit D (5 bases each). The germline V and J ends were trimmed by 1 base and 7 bases, with 17 bases remaining between them. Germline V gene sequence: CDR1 SEHNR, CDR2 FQNEAQ (reference sequence). This CDR3 contains 15 residues. Here the CDR3 DNA reads TGTGCCAGCAGCTTAGGGGGACCCAACCGAGGGGAGCAGTACTTC. Translation: CASSLGGPNRGEQYF. The complete variable domain, with remaining parts taken from reference TRBV7-9 and TRBJ2-7, reads DTGVSQNPRHKITKRGQNVTFRCDPISEHNRLYWYRQTLGQGPEFLTYFQNEAQLEKSRLLSDRFSAERPKGSFSTLEIQRTEQGDSAMYLCASSLGGPNRGEQYFGPGTRLTVT.

The chain carries TRBV18 and TRBJ2-5; the match to TRBD2 covers 7 bases. CDR3 length: 15 residues. J lost 1 base, V lost 3 bases, and 5 bases had no gene match. Germline loops: CDR1 KGHSH, CDR2 LQKENI. CDR3 coding DNA: TGTGCCAGCTCACCTTATAGCGGGTCCCAAGAGACCCAGTACTTC. Translation gives CASSPYSGSQETQYF.

The chain carries TRBV5-1 and TRBJ1-2; possibly TRBD1 for D (5 bases). CDR1 is SGHRS and CDR2 is YFSETQ in the germline V gene. The CDR3 spans 15 residues. Trimming took 4 bases from V and 4 from J, leaving 17 bases between them. CDR3 in amino acids: CASSGSADTSYGYTF. The DNA for the CDR3 is TGCGCCAGCAGCGGGTCCGCGGACACGTCCTATGGCTACACCTTC.

V is TRBV27 and J is TRBJ2-7, with 11 bases identical to TRBD1. This CDR3 is built from 14 residues. V lost 5 bases, J lost 4 bases, and 4 bases stayed unmatched. The germline CDR1 and CDR2 sequences are MNHEY and SMNVEV (reference sequence). This chain's CDR3 is CASSDGQGAYEQYF. The CDR3 DNA is TGTGCCAGCAGTGACGGACAGGGGGCTTACGAGCAGTACTTC.

There are a few counts of this clone. The gene calls are TRBV5-1 and TRBJ2-5; a possible D gene is TRBD1 (6 bases). This CDR3 is built from 15 residues. The germline CDR1 and CDR2 sequences are SGHRS and YFSETQ. Trimming shortened V by 4 bases and J by 2 bases, and 15 bases separated the two germline ends. This chain's CDR3 is CASSLEGTRQETQYF. The CDR3 DNA is TGCGCCAGCAGCCTCGAAGGGACAAGGCAAGAGACCCAGTACTTC.

The rearrangement joins TRBV27 to TRBJ2-2; 12 nucleotides align to TRBD2. The junction had 4 bases not matched to a gene; V was cut back by 5 bases and J by 6 bases. This CDR3 has 15 residues. The germline V gene has CDR1 MNHEY and CDR2 SMNVEV (reference sequence). The DNA of the CDR3 is TGTGCCAGCAGTCAAACTAGCGGGGGGCCCGGGGAGCTGTTTTTT. This gives the protein CASSQTSGGPGELFF.

This rearrangement joins TRBV4-1 to TRBJ1-5; D unclear. V dropped 0 bases and J dropped 0 bases, with 15 bases sitting between them. The CDR3 is 18 amino acids. Per germline, CDR1 MGHRA and CDR2 YSYEKL. The CDR3 reads CASSQEALRQNSNQPQHF. DNA of the CDR3: TGCGCCAGCAGCCAAGAAGCCCTTAGACAAAATAGCAATCAGCCCCAGCATTTT.

This clone was detected a few times. The chain has TRBV14 and TRBJ1-3, with D possibly TRBD1 on 6 matching bases. The CDR3 is 15 residues long. Germline CDR1 reads SGHDN; CDR2 reads FVKESK. Trimming removed 6 bases from V and 0 bases from J, with 12 bases in between. CDR3 nucleotide sequence: TGTGCCAGCAGTCTCAGACAGGACTCTGGAAACACCATATATTTT. It specifies CASSLRQDSGNTIYF.

V and J are TRBV28 and TRBJ1-4; tentatively, D is TRBD1 (5 bases). CDR3 length equals 17 residues. Trimming took off 5 bases at V and 8 bases at J, with 24 bases between the two ends. The V gene's germline CDR1 is MDHEN and CDR2 SYDVKM. CDR3: CASSIQRVKGPEEKLFF. CDR3 DNA sequence: TGTGCCAGCAGTATCCAGCGGGTCAAGGGACCTGAAGAAAAACTGTTTTTT.